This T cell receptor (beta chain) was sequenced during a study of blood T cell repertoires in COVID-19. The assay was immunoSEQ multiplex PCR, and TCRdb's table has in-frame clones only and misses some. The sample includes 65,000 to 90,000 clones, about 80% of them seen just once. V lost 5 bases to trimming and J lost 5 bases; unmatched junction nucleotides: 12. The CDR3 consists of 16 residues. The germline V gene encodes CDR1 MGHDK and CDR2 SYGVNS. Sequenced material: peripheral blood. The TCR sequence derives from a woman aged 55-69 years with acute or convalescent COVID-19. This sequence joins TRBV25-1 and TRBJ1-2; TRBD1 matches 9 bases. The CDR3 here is CASSSQITGGVYGYTF. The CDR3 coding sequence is TGTGCCAGCAGTTCTCAAATTACAGGGGGCGTTTATGGCTACACCTTC.